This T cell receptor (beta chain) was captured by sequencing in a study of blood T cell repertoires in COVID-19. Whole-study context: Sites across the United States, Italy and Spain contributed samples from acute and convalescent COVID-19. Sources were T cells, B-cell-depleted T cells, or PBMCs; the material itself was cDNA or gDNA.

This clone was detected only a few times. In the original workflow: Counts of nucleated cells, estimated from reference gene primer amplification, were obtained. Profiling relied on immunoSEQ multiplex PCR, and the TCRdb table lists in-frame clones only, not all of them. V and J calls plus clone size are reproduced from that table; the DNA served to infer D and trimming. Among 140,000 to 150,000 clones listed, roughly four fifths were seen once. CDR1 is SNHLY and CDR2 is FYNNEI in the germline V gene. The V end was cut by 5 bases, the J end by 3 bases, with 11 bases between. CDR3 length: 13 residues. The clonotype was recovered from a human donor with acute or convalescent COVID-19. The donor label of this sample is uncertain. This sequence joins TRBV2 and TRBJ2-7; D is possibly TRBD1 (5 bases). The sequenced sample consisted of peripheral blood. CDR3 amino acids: CASSRQLVYEQYF. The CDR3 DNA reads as TGTGCCAGCAGTCGACAGCTGGTCTACGAGCAGTACTTC.